Following are 27 T cell receptor beta chains from one sample sequenced in a study of CD8+ T cells in alopecia areata. RNA, once extracted, was reverse transcribed into cDNA for use as the sequencing template. Here immunoSEQ multiplex PCR was the method, and the copy in TCRdb shows in-frame clones only, minus some. The sample contains under 250,000 clones, more than 45% of which appear only once. The treatment: oral pan-JAK inhibitor, 5-10 mg twice daily. The specimen comprised CD4+ T cells sorted from blood, sampled at week 4, from a patient treated with tofacitinib. These receptors were collected from a human donor with alopecia areata.

The chain recombines TRBV5-3 with TRBJ1-1, with D unresolved. TRBV5-3 is marked as an open reading frame, function uncertain. CDR3 length: 11 amino acids. V was clipped by 8 bases and J by 5 bases, with 10 bases between them. The CDR3 region has the DNA TGTGCCAGGGGCCAGGATACTGAAGCTTTCTTT. Translation: CARGQDTEAFF.

This chain joins TRBV2 and TRBJ2-6, with D maybe TRBD2 (6 bases). This CDR3 contains 16 residues. Trimming pared 7 bases from V and 3 bases from J, leaving 16 bases between. CDR1 and CDR2 from the germline V gene are SNHLY and FYNNEI. The CDR3: CASTDRGLSGANVLTF. In nucleotides, the CDR3 is TGTGCCAGCACTGACCGGGGGTTAAGTGGGGCCAACGTCCTGACTTTC.

The J gene is TRBJ2-1, the V gene TRBV9; no clear D. CDR1 is SGDLS and CDR2 is YYNGEE in the germline V gene. The V gene lost 7 bases and the J gene lost 5 bases, with 7 bases spanning the gap. The CDR3 runs 11 residues. CDR3 sequence reads: CASSSDNEQFF. CDR3 DNA sequence: TGTGCCAGCTCGTCGGACAATGAGCAGTTCTTC.

CDR3 nucleotides: TGTGCCTGGAGTGTTTGGGCGGGGGCTTCAGATACGCAGTATTTT. As protein: CAWSVWAGASDTQYF. The chain joins TRBV30 to TRBJ2-3, with D possibly matching TRBD2 (7 bases). CDR3 length: 15 residues. Between the trimmed V and J ends, which lost 0 bases and 4 bases, there was a span of 14 bases. Germline CDR1 and CDR2: GTSNPN and SVGIG (reference sequence).

The chain has TRBV27 and TRBJ2-1; D is uncertain. Trimming removed 3 bases at V and 6 bases at J, with 12 bases between. The CDR3 is 14 amino acids. Germline assignment: CDR1 MNHEY and CDR2 SMNVEV (reference sequence). The CDR3 sequence is CASSLAGSVNEQFF. The CDR3 DNA is TGTGCCAGCAGTTTGGCAGGTTCCGTCAATGAGCAGTTCTTC.

This clone occurred a few times. J is TRBJ2-3 and V is TRBV6-6; D is undetermined. Deletions cut 4 bases from V and 4 bases from J, with 6 bases between. The CDR3 sequence is 12 residues long. Germline V CDR1 and CDR2: MNHNY, SVGAGI (reference sequence). The CDR3 reads CASSSYSDTQYF. As DNA, the CDR3 is TGTGCCAGCAGTTCCTATTCAGATACGCAGTATTTT.

This clone has only a few counts. The genes are TRBV2 and TRBJ2-7; D is ambiguous. Trimming left V 8 bases short and J 1 base short, with 12 bases between. The CDR3 loop spans 13 amino acids. Germline loops: CDR1 SNHLY, CDR2 FYNNEI. CDR3 region: CASCAAVSYEQYF. The DNA of the CDR3 is TGTGCCAGCTGCGCTGCTGTGTCCTACGAGCAGTACTTC.

This clone was recorded at least ten times. Different DNA sequences within this sample yield the same CDR3. The V and J genes are TRBV7-2 and TRBJ1-1; no firm D call. Germline CDR1 reads SGHTA; CDR2 reads FQGNSA. This CDR3 has 13 residues. Trimming took off 6 bases at V and 5 bases at J, with 13 bases between the two ends. The CDR3 protein is CASSTPLGTEAFF. The CDR3 DNA follows: TGTGCCAGCAGTACACCCCTAGGGACTGAAGCTTTCTTT.

The rearrangement links TRBV25-1 to TRBJ1-6; D is undetermined. The germline gives CDR1 MGHDK, CDR2 SYGVNS. V was trimmed by 6 bases and J by 8 bases, leaving 11 bases between them. The CDR3 loop spans 13 amino acids. The CDR3 coding sequence is TGTGCCAGCAGGGAACGGCTGGATTCACCCCTCCACTTT. As protein: CASRERLDSPLHF.

The chain joins TRBV30 to TRBJ1-2; D gene unclear. V dropped 0 bases and J dropped 4 bases, with 12 bases sitting between them. CDR1 is GTSNPN and CDR2 is SVGIG in the germline V gene (reference sequence). CDR3 length equals 14 residues. The CDR3 sequence is CAWSVPGQPYGYTF. DNA of the CDR3: TGTGCCTGGAGTGTACCTGGTCAGCCCTATGGCTACACCTTC.

The chain recombines TRBV5-6 with TRBJ2-5, with D possibly being TRBD1 or TRBD2 (5 bases each). The CDR3 contains 13 residues. The germline V gene has CDR1 SGHDT and CDR2 YYEEEE. The V end lost 0 bases, the J end lost 5 bases, and 8 bases lay between the germline ends. The chain's CDR3 is CASSLDGTETQYF. The DNA for the CDR3 is TGTGCCAGCAGCTTGGATGGGACGGAGACCCAGTACTTC. Full variable domain (remainder filled in from reference TRBV5-6 and TRBJ2-5): DAGVTQSPTHLIKTRGQQVTLRCSPKSGHDTVSWYQQALGQGPQFIFQYYEEEERQRGNFPDRFSGHQFPNYSSELNVNALLLGDSALYLCASSLDGTETQYFGPGTRLLVL.

The gene calls are TRBV29-1 and TRBJ2-3; possibly TRBD2 for D (6 bases). This CDR3 is 14 amino acids long. Trimming took off 6 bases at V and 2 bases at J, with 15 bases between the two ends. Germline loops: CDR1 SQVTM, CDR2 ANQGSEA. In DNA, the CDR3 is TGCAGCGTCCAGGGACTGGGGAACACAGATACGCAGTATTTT. Translation gives CSVQGLGNTDTQYF.

This sequence joins TRBV5-1 and TRBJ1-1; D remains unclear. Germline V gives CDR1 SGHRS, CDR2 YFSETQ. V was trimmed by 7 bases and J by 1 base, leaving 11 bases between them. This CDR3 comprises 13 residues. In nucleotides, the CDR3 is TGCGCCAGCTCAGAGGCTGCGAACACTGAAGCTTTCTTT. Protein product: CASSEAANTEAFF.

The chain has TRBV4-1 and TRBJ2-5; 11 nucleotides align to TRBD2. V lost 1 base to trimming and J lost 4 bases; unmatched junction nucleotides: 5. CDR3 length: 16 residues. Germline lookup yields CDR1 MGHRA and CDR2 YSYEKL. The CDR3 coding sequence is TGCGCCAGCAGCCAAGTCCTAGCGGGGGGTGCAGAGACCCAGTACTTC. Amino acids: CASSQVLAGGAETQYF.

CDR3: CASSVGRGAIQETQYF. The CDR3 DNA reads TGTGCCAGCAGCGTAGGGAGAGGGGCGATCCAAGAGACCCAGTACTTC. This chain joins TRBV9 and TRBJ2-5; D is possibly TRBD1 or TRBD2 (5 bases each). The V and J ends lost 0 bases and 1 base respectively, with 13 bases between them. This CDR3 is 16 amino acids long. The germline V gene has CDR1 SGDLS and CDR2 YYNGEE.

DNA of the CDR3: TGTGCCTGGACCAGTTGGGGGAACACTGAAGCTTTCTTT. This translates into CAWTSWGNTEAFF. The chain recombines TRBV30 with TRBJ1-1; the D is unclear. The CDR3 has 13 amino acids. The germline V and J ends were trimmed by 4 bases and 1 base, with 10 bases remaining between them. Germline CDR1 and CDR2: GTSNPN and SVGIG (reference sequence).

The genes are TRBV28 and TRBJ1-1; D not resolved. Trimming shortened V by 7 bases and J by 5 bases, and 14 bases separated the two germline ends. CDR3 length: 13 amino acids. Germline assignment: CDR1 MDHEN and CDR2 SYDVKM. The CDR3 loop is CASTLQLGTEAFF. In nucleotides, the CDR3 is TGTGCCAGCACCCTCCAGCTGGGGACTGAAGCTTTCTTT.

This chain connects TRBV19 to TRBJ1-2; the match to TRBD1 covers 8 bases. The CDR3 totals 16 residues. V trimming: 3 bases; J trimming: 3 bases; junction bases outside the gene matches: 9. The germline V gene has CDR1 LNHDA and CDR2 SQIVND (reference sequence). Here the CDR3 DNA reads TGTGCCAGTAGTATTGTCTCCAGGGGGCTCGACTATGGCTACACCTTC. Encoded protein: CASSIVSRGLDYGYTF.

The chain has TRBV5-1 and TRBJ2-7, with 10 bases lining up with TRBD1. The CDR3 totals 14 residues. The trim removed 1 base at V and 6 bases at J, leaving 4 bases unmatched. The germline V gene has CDR1 SGHRS and CDR2 YFSETQ. The CDR3 spells CASSLKGQGSEQYF. CDR3 sequence (DNA): TGCGCCAGCAGCTTGAAGGGACAGGGGAGCGAGCAGTACTTC.

The chain combines TRBV30 with TRBJ2-3; 15 nucleotides match TRBD2. V shed 3 bases and J 6 bases; nucleotides not matched to a gene: 4. Germline CDR1 reads GTSNPN; CDR2 reads SVGIG (reference sequence). This CDR3 spans 15 amino acids. The CDR3 coding sequence is TGTGCCTGGAGCTCCGGGACTAGCGGGGGGGATACGCAGTATTTT. Its translation is CAWSSGTSGGDTQYF.

The chain couples TRBV20-1 to TRBJ2-7, with unresolved D. Between the trimmed V and J ends, which lost 5 bases and 3 bases, there was a span of 8 bases. This CDR3 has 11 residues. Per germline, CDR1 DFQATT and CDR2 SNEGSKA (reference sequence). CDR3 sequence: CSAPLLYEQYF. CDR3 sequence (DNA): TGCAGTGCTCCTCTACTCTACGAGCAGTACTTC.

The chain uses TRBV2 and TRBJ1-2; D is ambiguous. CDR1 SNHLY and CDR2 FYNNEI come from the germline V gene. This CDR3 is built from 14 residues. Trimming took off 7 bases at V and 0 bases at J, with 12 bases between the two ends. CDR3 in amino acids: CASNEQLANYGYTF. The CDR3 DNA reads TGTGCCAGCAACGAGCAGTTAGCTAACTATGGCTACACCTTC.

This clone appeared a few times. The gene calls are TRBV5-5 and TRBJ2-5, with 8 bases lining up with TRBD2. Germline CDR1 SGHKS, CDR2 YYEKEE (reference sequence). This CDR3 contains 16 residues. V shed 0 bases and J 2 bases; nucleotides not matched to a gene: 6. The CDR3: CASSLGYSGVQETQYF. The CDR3 bases are TGTGCCAGCAGCTTGGGGTATAGCGGGGTTCAAGAGACCCAGTACTTC. The entire variable domain, with the rest obtained from reference TRBV5-5 and TRBJ2-5, is as follows: DAGVTQSPTHLIKTRGQQVTLRCSPISGHKSVSWYQQVLGQGPQFIFQYYEKEERGRGNFPDRFSARQFPNYSSELNVNALLLGDSALYLCASSLGYSGVQETQYFGPGTRLLVL.

This chain's CDR3 is CASSLRLSNSPLHF. The DNA for the CDR3 is TGTGCCAGCAGCTTAAGGCTGAGTAATTCACCCCTCCACTTT. The chain is built from TRBV7-2 and TRBJ1-6, with D hard to call. CDR1 and CDR2 from the germline V gene are SGHTA and FQGNSA. The CDR3 is made up of 14 amino acids. The ends were cut back, 2 bases at V and 6 bases at J, with 8 bases in the middle.

The chain uses TRBV19 and TRBJ1-5, with no clear D. CDR3 length: 14 amino acids. Germline V lookup: CDR1 LNHDA, CDR2 SQIVND (reference sequence). Trimming removed 3 bases from V and 1 base from J, with 7 bases in between. CDR3 sequence reads: CASSITWSNQPQHF. Here the CDR3 DNA reads TGTGCCAGTAGTATTACCTGGAGCAATCAGCCCCAGCATTTT.

As for this clone: Germline and junction disagree at one end, which may indicate a read error. This chain connects TRBV29-1 to TRBJ2-1; 7 bases are a match to TRBD1. The CDR3 has 14 residues. Germline lookup yields CDR1 SQVTM and CDR2 ANQGSEA. The CDR3 loop is CSVEGSPQGNEQFF. The DNA of the CDR3 is TGCAGCGTCGAAGGTTCCCCACAGGGGAATGAGCAGTTCTTC.

This chain uses TRBV29-1 with TRBJ1-2; the D gene is possibly TRBD1 (6 bases). This CDR3 contains 14 residues. CDR1 is SQVTM and CDR2 is ANQGSEA in the germline V gene. V shed 3 bases and J shed 5 bases, with 16 bases lying between them. CDR3 bases: TGCAGCGTTGACCCGGGGGGCGGAGGGTATGGCTACACCTTC. Its protein is CSVDPGGGGYGYTF. The whole variable domain, filled in from reference TRBV29-1 and TRBJ1-2, reads SAVISQKPSRDICQRGTSLTIQCQVDSQVTMMFWYRQQPGQSLTLIATANQGSEATYESGFVIDKFPISRPNLTFSTLTVSNMSPEDSSIYLCSVDPGGGGYGYTFGSGTRLTVV.